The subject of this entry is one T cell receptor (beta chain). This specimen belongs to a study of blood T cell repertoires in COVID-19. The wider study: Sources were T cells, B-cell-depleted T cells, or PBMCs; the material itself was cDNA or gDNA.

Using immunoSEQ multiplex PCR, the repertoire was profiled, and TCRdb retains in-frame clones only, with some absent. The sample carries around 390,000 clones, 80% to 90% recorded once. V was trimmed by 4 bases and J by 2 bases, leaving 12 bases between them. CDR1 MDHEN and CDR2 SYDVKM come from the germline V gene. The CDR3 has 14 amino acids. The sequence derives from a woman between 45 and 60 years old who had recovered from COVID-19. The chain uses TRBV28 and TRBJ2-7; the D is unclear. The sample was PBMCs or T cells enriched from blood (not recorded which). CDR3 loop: CASSSSGGPYEQYF. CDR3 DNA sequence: TGTGCCAGCAGTTCATCCGGCGGTCCCTACGAGCAGTACTTC.